The 30 T cell receptor beta chains presented below share a single source sample, sequenced in a study of vaccination and CD4 T cells after COVID-19. CD4+ T cells that had been cultured provided DNA sequenced with the Oncomine TCR Beta short-read assay. In TCRdb, the PCR reads were re-called with MiXCR into one record per CDR3 protein. There are just under 20,000 distinct CDR3 sequences in the sample; about 44% occur only once, and roughly 4% lies in the top ten. Indicated treatment: 10-day PBMC culture with coronavirus spike peptide pools or control peptides (ViraFEST assay). Their recognized antigens are unknown. Specimen: CD4+ T cells from blood, cultured in vitro, collected before SARS-CoV-2 vaccination. These TCRs come from a human donor who had recovered from COVID-19.

V usage is TRBV5-4 and J usage is TRBJ2-2; 8 bases line up with TRBD1. CDR1 is SGHNT and CDR2 is YYREEE in the germline V gene (reference sequence). The CDR3 has 15 amino acids. Trimming at V came to 5 bases and at J to 1 base, leaving 4 bases not matched to a gene. CDR3 nucleotides: TGTGCCAGCAGGGCCGGGACAGGGAACACCGGGGAGCTGTTTTTT. Encoded protein: CASRAGTGNTGELFF.

This chain joins TRBV28 and TRBJ1-2, with unresolved D. The germline V gene has CDR1 MDHEN and CDR2 SYDVKM. The CDR3 runs to 13 residues. The germline V and J ends were trimmed by 10 bases and 0 bases, with 12 bases remaining between them. The DNA of the CDR3 is TGTGCCACCCTCCCGGGGACTAACTATGGCTACACCTTC. Protein product: CATLPGTNYGYTF.

The chain is built from TRBV25-1 and TRBJ2-2; 7 bases are shared with TRBD2. Germline loops: CDR1 MGHDK, CDR2 SYGVNS. V gave up 6 bases and J gave up 5 bases; unmatched junction bases: 9. This CDR3 has 15 amino acids. CDR3 in DNA: TGTGCCAGCAGGGGGGTGGGAGGGTCAACCGGGGAGCTGTTTTTT. Translated: CASRGVGGSTGELFF.

As DNA, the CDR3 is TGTGCCAGCAGTGCTGAACTGCCCCAGACCCAGTACTTC. This sequence encodes CASSAELPQTQYF. The rearrangement uses TRBV2 and TRBJ2-5, with D hard to call. This CDR3 comprises 13 residues. Germline V gives CDR1 SNHLY, CDR2 FYNNEI. Trimming took off 4 bases at V and 6 bases at J, with 12 bases between the two ends.

This clonotype was counted a few times. This chain uses TRBV24-1 with TRBJ1-5; unclear D gene. Trimming took 9 bases from V and 3 from J, leaving 14 bases between them. The CDR3 is 14 residues long. Germline V CDR1 and CDR2: KGHDR, SFDVKD. The CDR3: CATSGVYPNQPQHF. The CDR3 nucleotides read TGTGCCACCTCGGGAGTATACCCCAATCAGCCCCAGCATTTT.

This chain uses TRBV12-3 or TRBV12-4 with TRBJ2-7; TRBD1 might be the D (7 bases). The J call may not be correct, given that the DNA end is closer to TRBJ2-5. CDR3 length: 15 residues. The CDR3 here is CASTGGQGVSETQYF. The CDR3 bases are TGTGCCAGCACCGGGGGTCAGGGGGTAAGTGAGACCCAGTACTTC.

This clonotype has only a few counts. The rearrangement uses TRBV7-2 and TRBJ1-1, with 7 bases identical to TRBD1. Germline V gives CDR1 SGHTA, CDR2 FQGNSA. J lost 0 bases, V lost 1 base, and 11 bases had no gene match. CDR3 length: 18 amino acids. For the CDR3, the DNA is TGTGCCAGCAGCTTAGTACGGGTCGGGGACAGCATGAACACTGAAGCTTTCTTT. Translation gives CASSLVRVGDSMNTEAFF. Combining the CDR3 with reference TRBV7-2 and TRBJ1-1 gives the whole variable domain GAGVSQSPSNKVTEKGKDVELRCDPISGHTALYWYRQSLGQGLEFLIYFQGNSAPDKSGLPSDRFSAERTGGSVSTLTIQRTQQEDSAVYLCASSLVRVGDSMNTEAFFGQGTRLTVV.

V usage is TRBV28 and J usage is TRBJ1-1; D is unresolved. The CDR3 spans 10 residues. Germline V gene lookup returns CDR1 MDHEN and CDR2 SYDVKM. The V gene lost 7 bases and the J gene lost 3 bases, with 3 bases spanning the gap. CDR3 bases: TGTGCCAGCAAGGACACTGAAGCTTTCTTT. Translating it yields CASKDTEAFF.

The chain links TRBV7-8 to TRBJ1-1, with TRBD1 as a possible D gene (6 bases). Trimming removed 5 bases from V and 7 bases from J, with 11 bases in between. CDR1 is SGHVS, CDR2 FQNEAQ, per germline. The CDR3 extends over 12 amino acids. The CDR3 nucleotides read TGTGCCAGCAGCCGGCGAGGGGGTGAAGCTTTCTTT. This gives the protein CASSRRGGEAFF.

A note on this clonotype: The junction differs from germline at one of its ends, possibly a read error. The rearrangement links TRBV6-2 or TRBV6-3 to TRBJ1-5, with D uncertain. The germline V gene has CDR1 MNHEY and CDR2 SVGEGT. The CDR3 length is 16 residues. Here the CDR3 reads CASSPLLLPSNQPQRF. CDR3 bases: TGTGCCAGCAGCCCTTTGCTCCTACCAAGCAATCAGCCCCAGCGTTTT.

The DNA for the CDR3 is TGTGCCACCGATACGGGCCAACAAGAGACCCAGTACTTC. This codes for CATDTGQQETQYF. The chain links TRBV10-3 to TRBJ2-5; D uncertain. The V gene lost 10 bases and the J gene lost 2 bases, with 14 bases spanning the gap. This CDR3 comprises 13 residues. In germline, CDR1 is ENHRY, CDR2 SYGVKD.

This chain links TRBV27 with TRBJ1-3, with D perhaps TRBD1 (6 bases). The germline V gene encodes CDR1 MNHEY and CDR2 SMNVEV (reference sequence). V shed 3 bases and J shed 3 bases, with 12 bases lying between them. CDR3 size: 15 residues. This CDR3 reads CASSFSRGGGNTIYF. The CDR3 nucleotides read TGTGCCAGCAGTTTCTCCAGGGGTGGTGGAAACACCATATATTTT.

The chain carries TRBV20-1 and TRBJ2-7, with TRBD1 identical over 7 bases. V was clipped by 6 bases and J by 1 base; unmatched bases: 3. The CDR3 has 12 residues. The germline gives CDR1 DFQATT, CDR2 SNEGSKA (reference sequence). This CDR3 is CSAEDRSYEQYF. The CDR3 region has the DNA TGCAGTGCCGAGGACAGGTCCTACGAGCAGTACTTC.

This chain connects TRBV11-3 to TRBJ1-2; unclear D gene. The CDR3 is 12 residues long. Germline CDR1 reads SGHNT; CDR2 reads YENEEA. The V gene lost 1 base and the J gene lost 10 bases, with 10 bases spanning the gap. The CDR3 spells CASSLGAVDYTF. In DNA form, the CDR3 reads TGTGCCAGCAGCTTAGGTGCAGTTGACTACACCTTC.

This sequence joins TRBV28 and TRBJ2-3; D is unresolved. CDR1 MDHEN and CDR2 SYDVKM come from the germline V gene. V was shortened by 6 bases and J by 3 bases, with 7 bases between the two germline ends. CDR3 length: 12 amino acids. This CDR3 is CASSQNTDTQYF. In DNA form, the CDR3 reads TGTGCCAGCAGCCAAAATACAGATACGCAGTATTTT.

V is TRBV27 and J is TRBJ1-6; possible D gene TRBD1, 5 bases. Germline V lookup: CDR1 MNHEY, CDR2 SMNVEV (reference sequence). The V and J ends lost 2 bases and 9 bases respectively, with 17 bases between them. The CDR3 spans 16 residues. CDR3 sequence reads: CASSLDPRGRGSPLHF. The CDR3 DNA reads as TGTGCCAGCAGTTTAGACCCTAGGGGAAGGGGTTCACCCCTCCACTTT.

The rearrangement links TRBV30 to TRBJ1-1; 7 bases match TRBD1. After removal of 2 bases from V and 3 bases from J, the junction contained 3 bases not matched to a gene. Germline V gene lookup returns CDR1 GTSNPN and CDR2 SVGIG (reference sequence). This CDR3 spans 13 amino acids. The CDR3 DNA is TGTGCCTGGAGTCCCGACAGGGACACTGAAGCTTTCTTT. Its translation: CAWSPDRDTEAFF.

The chain carries TRBV2 and TRBJ2-5; tentatively, D is TRBD2 (6 bases). The ends were cut back, 6 bases at V and 1 base at J, with 12 bases in the middle. The CDR3 length is 14 residues. Germline assignment: CDR1 SNHLY and CDR2 FYNNEI. Here the CDR3 reads CASRVLAIQETQYF. CDR3 DNA sequence: TGTGCCAGCAGGGTACTAGCAATCCAAGAGACCCAGTACTTC. Together with reference TRBV2 and TRBJ2-5, the CDR3 gives the full variable domain: EPEVTQTPSHQVTQMGQEVILRCVPISNHLYFYWYRQILGQKVEFLVSFYNNEISEKSEIFDDQFSVERPDGSNFTLKIRSTKLEDSAMYFCASRVLAIQETQYFGPGTRLLVL.

The chain recombines TRBV9 with TRBJ2-2; 11 positions match TRBD2. Per germline, CDR1 SGDLS and CDR2 YYNGEE. Trimming removed 3 bases from V and 5 bases from J; junction bases left unmatched: 6. The CDR3 length is 16 residues. The CDR3 coding sequence is TGTGCCAGCAGCGCCCTAGCGGGAGGAGAGACCGGGGAGCTGTTTTTT. Translated, it gives CASSALAGGETGELFF.

This chain connects TRBV6-5 to TRBJ1-1; no clear D gene. Germline V lookup: CDR1 MNHEY, CDR2 SVGAGI. V shed 2 bases and J shed 4 bases, with 11 bases lying between them. CDR3 length: 14 amino acids. The CDR3 nucleotides read TGTGCCAGCAGTTACGACCGGGGAGCCACTGAAGCTTTCTTT. Its translation is CASSYDRGATEAFF.

There are a few counts of this clonotype. The J gene is TRBJ2-7, the V gene TRBV20-1; D gene uncertain. The germline V and J ends were trimmed by 3 bases and 2 bases, with 11 bases remaining between them. This CDR3 comprises 13 residues. Germline CDR1 reads DFQATT; CDR2 reads SNEGSKA (reference sequence). The CDR3: CSASVVRAYEQYF. The DNA for the CDR3 is TGCAGTGCTAGCGTTGTCAGAGCCTACGAGCAGTACTTC.

This chain uses TRBV6-7 with TRBJ2-6; tentatively, D is TRBD2 (6 bases). TRBV6-7 is filed as an ORF, its function uncertain. This CDR3 is built from 16 residues. Trimming took off 6 bases at V and 0 bases at J, with 12 bases between the two ends. CDR3 protein: CASSGGALSGANVLTF. The DNA for the CDR3 is TGTGCCAGCAGCGGCGGGGCCCTCTCTGGGGCCAACGTCCTGACTTTC.

The genes are TRBV20-1 and TRBJ1-3; D is unresolved. V was pared by 2 bases and J by 3 bases, with 14 bases between. Germline CDR1 and CDR2: DFQATT and SNEGSKA (reference sequence). This CDR3 has 15 residues. As DNA, the CDR3 is TGCAGTGCTAGATGTTGCGTAGGGAATGGAAACACCATATATTTT. It translates to CSARCCVGNGNTIYF.

This clonotype was seen a handful of times. The chain recombines TRBV15 with TRBJ2-5, with D possibly TRBD2 on 5 matching bases. The germline V and J ends were trimmed by 1 base and 1 base, with 7 bases remaining between them. Germline values: CDR1 LNHNV, CDR2 YYDKDF (reference sequence). The CDR3 loop spans 14 amino acids. For the CDR3, the DNA is TGTGCCACCAGCAGAGGGCGGGCCCAAGAGACCCAGTACTTC. It codes for CATSRGRAQETQYF.

The rearrangement uses TRBV19 and TRBJ2-1, with 7 bases lining up with TRBD2. The CDR3 is made up of 15 amino acids. The germline CDR1 and CDR2 sequences are LNHDA and SQIVND (reference sequence). V trimming: 9 bases; J trimming: 2 bases; junction bases outside the gene matches: 10. CDR3 DNA: TGTGCCAGCAATACTAGCGCTCTCCCCTACAATGAGCAGTTCTTC. Protein sequence: CASNTSALPYNEQFF.

This sequence joins TRBV27 and TRBJ1-2; D is possibly TRBD1 (5 bases). CDR3 size: 12 residues. V lost 6 bases to trimming and J lost 7 bases, with 12 bases between them. From germline, CDR1 is MNHEY and CDR2 SMNVEV (reference sequence). Here the CDR3 DNA reads TGTGCCAGCAGGGGGCTAGGAGGTGGCTACACCTTC. It codes for CASRGLGGGYTF.

The rearrangement joins TRBV6-2 or TRBV6-3 to TRBJ1-1; D not resolved. The CDR3 is 15 amino acids. Between the trimmed V and J ends, which lost 2 bases and 4 bases, there was a span of 14 bases. The germline V gene has CDR1 MNHEY and CDR2 SVGEGT. The CDR3, as DNA: TGTGCCAGCAGTTACCCGTTGGGTGGTACCACTGAAGCTTTCTTT. Its translation is CASSYPLGGTTEAFF.

V gene TRBV2 combines with J gene TRBJ1-6; tentatively, D is TRBD1 (6 bases). Germline V gives CDR1 SNHLY, CDR2 FYNNEI. V was cut by 4 bases and J by 9 bases, with 10 bases left in between. The CDR3 is 13 amino acids. The CDR3 DNA reads as TGTGCCAGCAGTGGGGGGCAGCGTTCACCCCTCCACTTT. Translating gives CASSGGQRSPLHF.

The CDR3 DNA sequence: TGTGCCATCACCGAGTCAGGGGTCGGCTACACCTTC. The encoded protein is CAITESGVGYTF. J is TRBJ1-2 and V is TRBV10-3; perhaps TRBD1 as D (6 bases). Trimming took off 7 bases at V and 8 bases at J, with 14 bases between the two ends. The CDR3 runs 12 residues. Germline V gene lookup returns CDR1 ENHRY and CDR2 SYGVKD.

The rearrangement links TRBV7-8 to TRBJ2-7, with D perhaps given as TRBD1 or TRBD2 (5 bases each). Trimming shortened V by 1 base and J by 3 bases, and 19 bases separated the two germline ends. The V gene's germline CDR1 is SGHVS and CDR2 FQNEAQ. CDR3 size: 17 residues. CDR3 sequence: CASSLVGTGRKNYEQYF. CDR3 nucleotides: TGTGCCAGCAGCTTAGTCGGGACGGGACGAAAAAACTACGAGCAGTACTTC.